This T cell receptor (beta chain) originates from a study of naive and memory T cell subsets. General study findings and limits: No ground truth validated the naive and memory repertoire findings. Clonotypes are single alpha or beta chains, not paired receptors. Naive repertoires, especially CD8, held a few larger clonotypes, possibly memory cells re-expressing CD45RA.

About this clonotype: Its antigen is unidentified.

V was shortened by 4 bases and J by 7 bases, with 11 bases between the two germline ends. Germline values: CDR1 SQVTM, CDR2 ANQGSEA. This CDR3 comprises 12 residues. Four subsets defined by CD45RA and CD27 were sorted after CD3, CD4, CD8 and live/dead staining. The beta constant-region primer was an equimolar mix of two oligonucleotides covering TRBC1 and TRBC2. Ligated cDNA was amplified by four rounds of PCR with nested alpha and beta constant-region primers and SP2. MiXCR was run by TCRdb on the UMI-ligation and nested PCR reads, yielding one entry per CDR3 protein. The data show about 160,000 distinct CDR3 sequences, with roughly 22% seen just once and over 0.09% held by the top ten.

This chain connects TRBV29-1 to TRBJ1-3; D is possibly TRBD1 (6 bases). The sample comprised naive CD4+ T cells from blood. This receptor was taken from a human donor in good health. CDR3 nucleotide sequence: TGCAGCGTTGGGACAGCGGGGAACACCATATATTTT. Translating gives CSVGTAGNTIYF.